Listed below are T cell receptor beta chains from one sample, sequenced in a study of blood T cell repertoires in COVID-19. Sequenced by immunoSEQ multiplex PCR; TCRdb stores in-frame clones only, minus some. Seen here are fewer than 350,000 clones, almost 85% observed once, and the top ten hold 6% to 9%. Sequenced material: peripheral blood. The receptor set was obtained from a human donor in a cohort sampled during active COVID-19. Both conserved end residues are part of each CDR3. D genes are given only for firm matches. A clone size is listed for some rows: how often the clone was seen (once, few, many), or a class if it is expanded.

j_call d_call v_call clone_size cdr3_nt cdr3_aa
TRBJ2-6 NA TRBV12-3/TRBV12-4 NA TGTGCCAGCTTTCGTGCTGGGGCCAACGTCCTGACTTTC CASFRAGANVLTF
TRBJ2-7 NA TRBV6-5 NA TGTGCCAGCAGACCATACCAGGGGATCTACGAGCAGTACTTC CASRPYQGIYEQYF
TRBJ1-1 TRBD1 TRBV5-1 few TGCGCCAGCAGCTCACAGGGGGCCGTCACTGAAGCTTTCTTT CASSSQGAVTEAFF
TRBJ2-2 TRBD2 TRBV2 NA TGTGCCAGCAGTGAAGAGATAGCGGGGGTCGGGGAGCTGTTTTTT CASSEEIAGVGELFF
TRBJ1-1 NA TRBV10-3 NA TGTGCCATCAGTGACGAAGGGATGGGGCCTGAAGCTTTCTTT CAISDEGMGPEAFF
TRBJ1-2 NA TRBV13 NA TGTGCCACTCCGGTGCGGGGGGGATTCTACGGCTACACCTTC CATPVRGGFYGYTF
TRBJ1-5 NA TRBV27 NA TGTGCCAGCAGTTTAAGCTATAGCAATCAGCCCCAGCATTTT CASSLSYSNQPQHF
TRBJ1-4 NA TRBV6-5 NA TGTGCCAGCCAGGGGCAGGATAATGAAAAACTGTTTTTT CASQGQDNEKLFF
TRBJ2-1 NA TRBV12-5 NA TGTGCTAGTGGTCCCTGGCTGAATGAGCAGTTCTTC CASGPWLNEQFF
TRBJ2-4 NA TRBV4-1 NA TGCGCCAGCAGCCAAGGCCTCAGGGGAGGGAGAAACATTCAGTACTTC CASSQGLRGGRNIQYF
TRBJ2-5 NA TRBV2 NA TGTGCCAGCAGGGCAGACCAAGAGACCCAGTACTTC CASRADQETQYF
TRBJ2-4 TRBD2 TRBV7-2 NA TGTGCCAGCAGCCCCCGTGATAGCGGGGGATTAGCCAAAAACATTCAGTACTTC CASSPRDSGGLAKNIQYF
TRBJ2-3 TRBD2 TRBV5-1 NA TGCGCCAGCAGCCCGACTAGCGGGGACACAGATACGCAGTATTTT CASSPTSGDTDTQYF
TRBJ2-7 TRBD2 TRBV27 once TGTGCCAGCAGTTTAACCCCGCTCTCTAGCGGGGGAAACGAGCAGTACTTC CASSLTPLSSGGNEQYF
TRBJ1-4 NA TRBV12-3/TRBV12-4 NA TGTGCCAGCAGTCGACTTAATGAAAAACTGTTTTTT CASSRLNEKLFF
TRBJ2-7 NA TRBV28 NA TGTGCCAGCACCCGCCGCCCAGGCCACGAGCAGTACTTC CASTRRPGHEQYF
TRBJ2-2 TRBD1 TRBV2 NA TGTGCCACACACCGGGACAGGGGGCGAAACACCGGGGAGCTGTTTTTT CATHRDRGRNTGELFF
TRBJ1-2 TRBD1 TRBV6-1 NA TGTGCCAGCAGTGATGCGCGGGACAGCTACTATGGCTACACCTTC CASSDARDSYYGYTF
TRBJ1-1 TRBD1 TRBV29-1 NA TGCAGCGTCCCGGGACAGGGTAACACTGAAGCTTTCTTT CSVPGQGNTEAFF
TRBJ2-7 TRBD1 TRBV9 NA TGTGCCAGCAGTGCCGGGACAGAGATCTACGAGCAGTACTTC CASSAGTEIYEQYF
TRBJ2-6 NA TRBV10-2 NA TGCGCCAGCAGTGATCCAGGGCCCTCTGGGGCCAACGTCCTGACTTTC CASSDPGPSGANVLTF
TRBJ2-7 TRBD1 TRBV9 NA TGTGCCAGCAGCAAGGGACAGCTTGCCTACGAGCAGTACTTC CASSKGQLAYEQYF
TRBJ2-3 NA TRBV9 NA TGTGCCAGCAGCGTAGTTAGCGCTACCCCACCCAACACAGATACGCAGTATTTT CASSVVSATPPNTDTQYF
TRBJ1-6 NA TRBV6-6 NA TGTGCCAGCAGTTACTCGATCAGGGGTGATTCACCCCTCCACTTT CASSYSIRGDSPLHF
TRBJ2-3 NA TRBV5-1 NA TGCGCCAGCAGCTTCGGGGTTACAGATACGCAGTATTTT CASSFGVTDTQYF
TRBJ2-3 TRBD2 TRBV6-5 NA TGTGCCAGCAGTCGGCTAGCGGGGAGCACAGATACGCAGTATTTT CASSRLAGSTDTQYF
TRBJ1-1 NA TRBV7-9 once TGTGCCAGCAGCCCCGGGGCAGGGGACACTGAAGCTTTCTTT CASSPGAGDTEAFF